This is a list of T cell receptor beta chains from one sample in a study of cytomegalovirus exposure and HLA in healthy donors. The repertoire was sequenced with immunoSEQ multiplex PCR; TCRdb's copy has only in-frame clones and lacks some. The profile shows approximately 250,000 clones, more than 70% of them singletons. Sequencing was done on a sample of PBMCs. The receptors were sampled from a boy under 18 in good health and CMV-seronegative. CDR3s include the opening cysteine and the closing phenylalanine or tryptophan. The order of the fields is D gene, clone size, V gene, J gene, CDR3 DNA, CDR3 protein. D genes are given only for firm matches. Size values are once, few and many counts, or a class for expanded clones, and some rows have none.

d_gene: TRBD1; abundance: NA; v_gene: TRBV29-1; j_gene: TRBJ1-4; CDR3nt: TGCAGCGTTGCCCAGGGGGTTAATGAAAAACTGTTTTTT; CDR3aa: CSVAQGVNEKLFF
d_gene: NA; abundance: NA; v_gene: TRBV5-6; j_gene: TRBJ1-2; CDR3nt: TGTGCCAGCAGCCTGGGCGCTAACTATGGCTACACCTTC; CDR3aa: CASSLGANYGYTF
d_gene: NA; abundance: NA; v_gene: TRBV10-3; j_gene: TRBJ1-5; CDR3nt: TGTGCCATCAGTGAAGGGAGAGAGAATCAGCCCCAGCATTTT; CDR3aa: CAISEGRENQPQHF
d_gene: TRBD2; abundance: few; v_gene: TRBV5-1; j_gene: TRBJ2-2; CDR3nt: TGCGCCAGCAGCTCCGTAGCGGGAGCTAACCCCGGGGAGCTGTTTTTT; CDR3aa: CASSSVAGANPGELFF
d_gene: TRBD1; abundance: NA; v_gene: TRBV27; j_gene: TRBJ1-2; CDR3nt: TGTGCCAGCAGTCCCTCGGGACAGCGTAACTATGGCTACACCTTC; CDR3aa: CASSPSGQRNYGYTF
d_gene: NA; abundance: NA; v_gene: TRBV7-9; j_gene: TRBJ1-2; CDR3nt: TGTGCCAGCAGCTCATCAGGAGGGTATGGCTACACCTTC; CDR3aa: CASSSSGGYGYTF
d_gene: TRBD1; abundance: few; v_gene: TRBV19; j_gene: TRBJ1-4; CDR3nt: TGTGCCAGTCGGAAGATCGACAGGGGGCTAGGGGAAAAACTGTTTTTT; CDR3aa: CASRKIDRGLGEKLFF
d_gene: NA; abundance: NA; v_gene: TRBV9; j_gene: TRBJ2-3; CDR3nt: TGTGCCAGCAGCCTCGAGGGGGTGTCAGATACGCAGTATTTT; CDR3aa: CASSLEGVSDTQYF
d_gene: TRBD2; abundance: NA; v_gene: TRBV7-9; j_gene: TRBJ2-1; CDR3nt: TGTGCCAGCAGCTTAAAGCGGGAAGCCTACAATGAGCAGTTCTTC; CDR3aa: CASSLKREAYNEQFF
d_gene: NA; abundance: NA; v_gene: TRBV5-1; j_gene: TRBJ2-5; CDR3nt: TGCGCCAGCAGCCCATGGACAGAAGAGACCCAGTACTTC; CDR3aa: CASSPWTEETQYF
d_gene: NA; abundance: NA; v_gene: TRBV4-2; j_gene: TRBJ2-1; CDR3nt: TGTGCCAGCAGCCAAGTTAGCAATGAGCAGTTCTTC; CDR3aa: CASSQVSNEQFF
d_gene: NA; abundance: few; v_gene: TRBV11-2; j_gene: TRBJ2-3; CDR3nt: TGTGCCAGCAGTTTTCTCAGGGTTGCAGATACGCAGTATTTT; CDR3aa: CASSFLRVADTQYF
d_gene: NA; abundance: once; v_gene: TRBV9; j_gene: TRBJ1-4; CDR3nt: TGTGCCAGCAGCGTATTTCCCGGGAAGGCAACTAATGAAAAACTGTTTTTT; CDR3aa: CASSVFPGKATNEKLFF
d_gene: TRBD2; abundance: NA; v_gene: TRBV7-2; j_gene: TRBJ2-1; CDR3nt: TGTGCCAGCAGCTCGACTAGCGGGGTTTACAATGAGCAGTTCTTC; CDR3aa: CASSSTSGVYNEQFF
d_gene: NA; abundance: NA; v_gene: TRBV5-5; j_gene: TRBJ1-1; CDR3nt: TGTGCCAGCAGCTTACAGGGAGCCGCTGAAGCTTTCTTT; CDR3aa: CASSLQGAAEAFF
d_gene: TRBD1; abundance: NA; v_gene: TRBV9; j_gene: TRBJ1-2; CDR3nt: TGTGCCAGCAGCGTAGCCACAGGGGGCTACGACTATGGCTACACCTTC; CDR3aa: CASSVATGGYDYGYTF
d_gene: NA; abundance: NA; v_gene: TRBV7-3; j_gene: TRBJ2-3; CDR3nt: TGTGCCAGCAGCTTGCAGACAGGCTTCACAGATACGCAGTATTTT; CDR3aa: CASSLQTGFTDTQYF
d_gene: NA; abundance: NA; v_gene: TRBV5-4; j_gene: TRBJ1-1; CDR3nt: TGTGCCAGCAGCCAGGGGCAGGCCACTGAAGCTTTCTTT; CDR3aa: CASSQGQATEAFF
d_gene: NA; abundance: few; v_gene: TRBV6-5; j_gene: TRBJ1-6; CDR3nt: TGTGCCAGCAGTTACCGGCAGGGAAATTCACCCCTCCACTTT; CDR3aa: CASSYRQGNSPLHF
d_gene: NA; abundance: NA; v_gene: TRBV4-1; j_gene: TRBJ1-1; CDR3nt: TGCGCCAGCAGCCCATTACACAGGGAGAAGGGCACTGAAGCTTTCTTT; CDR3aa: CASSPLHREKGTEAFF
d_gene: TRBD2; abundance: NA; v_gene: TRBV5-1; j_gene: TRBJ2-3; CDR3nt: TGCGCCAGCAGCTGGGGGGGACTAGCGGGAGGAAGCACAGATACGCAGTATTTT; CDR3aa: CASSWGGLAGGSTDTQYF
d_gene: NA; abundance: NA; v_gene: TRBV9; j_gene: TRBJ2-5; CDR3nt: TGTGCCAGCAGCCTAAGTGGCACAGGCCTTCGGGAGACCCAGTACTTC; CDR3aa: CASSLSGTGLRETQYF
d_gene: NA; abundance: NA; v_gene: TRBV7-6; j_gene: TRBJ1-4; CDR3nt: TGTGCCAGCAGCCCGCCGGAGGGCTCGGGAGAAAAACTGTTTTTT; CDR3aa: CASSPPEGSGEKLFF
d_gene: NA; abundance: NA; v_gene: TRBV11-2; j_gene: TRBJ2-7; CDR3nt: TGTGCCAGCAGCTTATCGGGGATGGGGACCTACGAGCAGTACTTC; CDR3aa: CASSLSGMGTYEQYF
d_gene: TRBD2; abundance: NA; v_gene: TRBV27; j_gene: TRBJ2-3; CDR3nt: TGTGCCAGCAGTTCGGGACTAGCGGGCCCCACAGATACGCAGTATTTT; CDR3aa: CASSSGLAGPTDTQYF
d_gene: NA; abundance: NA; v_gene: TRBV2; j_gene: TRBJ2-1; CDR3nt: TGTGCCAGGGACACCAGCTCCTACAATGAGCAGTTCTTC; CDR3aa: CARDTSSYNEQFF
d_gene: NA; abundance: NA; v_gene: TRBV10-1; j_gene: TRBJ1-3; CDR3nt: TGCGCCAGCAGTGACCCCCAGGCTGGAAACACCATATATTTT; CDR3aa: CASSDPQAGNTIYF
d_gene: TRBD1; abundance: NA; v_gene: TRBV18; j_gene: TRBJ1-2; CDR3nt: TGTGCCAGCTCACCGACCACCCGTCGACAGGGGGCCTCGGACTATGGCTACACCTTC; CDR3aa: CASSPTTRRQGASDYGYTF
d_gene: NA; abundance: NA; v_gene: TRBV30; j_gene: TRBJ1-2; CDR3nt: TGTGCCTGGAGTAATAGTTACAACTATGGCTACACCTTC; CDR3aa: CAWSNSYNYGYTF
d_gene: NA; abundance: NA; v_gene: TRBV12-5; j_gene: TRBJ1-6; CDR3nt: TGTGCTAGTGGTTTGGGAGAGGTCTATAATTCACCCCTCCACTTT; CDR3aa: CASGLGEVYNSPLHF
d_gene: NA; abundance: few; v_gene: TRBV30; j_gene: TRBJ1-1; CDR3nt: TGTGCCTGGAGTGTTAACACCGAAGCTTTCTTT; CDR3aa: CAWSVNTEAFF
d_gene: NA; abundance: NA; v_gene: TRBV5-1; j_gene: TRBJ2-3; CDR3nt: TGCGCCAGCAGCTTGGCATTCGAAACTAGCACAGATACGCAGTATTTT; CDR3aa: CASSLAFETSTDTQYF
d_gene: NA; abundance: NA; v_gene: TRBV28; j_gene: TRBJ1-5; CDR3nt: TGTGCTAGCAGTCCTCACCGGGGGGGCCTCGATGGGCCCCAGCATTTT; CDR3aa: CASSPHRGGLDGPQHF
d_gene: NA; abundance: once; v_gene: TRBV7-8; j_gene: TRBJ1-4; CDR3nt: TGTGCCAGCAGCTTAGATGGTGGGCCAGGGCCAAAACTGTTTTTT; CDR3aa: CASSLDGGPGPKLFF
d_gene: NA; abundance: NA; v_gene: TRBV10-2; j_gene: TRBJ1-1; CDR3nt: TGCGCCAGCAGGGGCGAGTTCACTGAAGCTTTCTTT; CDR3aa: CASRGEFTEAFF
d_gene: TRBD2; abundance: NA; v_gene: TRBV5-5; j_gene: TRBJ2-1; CDR3nt: TGTGCCAGCAGCTGGGAGGGGAACTACAATGAGCAGTTCTTC; CDR3aa: CASSWEGNYNEQFF
d_gene: NA; abundance: NA; v_gene: TRBV6-5; j_gene: TRBJ1-2; CDR3nt: TGTGCCAGCAGTTACTCGGCAGGGAGGAACTATGGCTACACCTTC; CDR3aa: CASSYSAGRNYGYTF
d_gene: TRBD1; abundance: NA; v_gene: TRBV27; j_gene: TRBJ1-2; CDR3nt: TGTGCCAGCAGTGCACACGGACAGGGGACTAACTATGGCTACACCTTC; CDR3aa: CASSAHGQGTNYGYTF
d_gene: TRBD1; abundance: NA; v_gene: TRBV5-1; j_gene: TRBJ1-1; CDR3nt: TGCGCCAGCAGCTTGGACAGGGGATTTAGTGAAGCTTTCTTT; CDR3aa: CASSLDRGFSEAFF
d_gene: TRBD1; abundance: once; v_gene: TRBV25-1; j_gene: TRBJ2-7; CDR3nt: TGTGCCAGCAGGGGACAGCAAGCCTACGAGCAGTACTTC; CDR3aa: CASRGQQAYEQYF
d_gene: NA; abundance: few; v_gene: TRBV5-1; j_gene: TRBJ2-7; CDR3nt: TGCGCCAGCAGCTTGGACAGGGCCTACGAGCAGTACTTC; CDR3aa: CASSLDRAYEQYF
d_gene: TRBD1; abundance: NA; v_gene: TRBV19; j_gene: TRBJ2-5; CDR3nt: TGTGCCAGTAGTGGGGGACAGGACCAAGAGACCCAGTACTTC; CDR3aa: CASSGGQDQETQYF
d_gene: NA; abundance: NA; v_gene: TRBV6-5; j_gene: TRBJ1-6; CDR3nt: TGTGCCAGCAGTCGGACATCTTCACCCCTCCACTTT; CDR3aa: CASSRTSSPLHF
d_gene: NA; abundance: NA; v_gene: TRBV6-1; j_gene: TRBJ1-1; CDR3nt: TGTGCTAGCAGTGAAGCAGGCTCAGGTACTGAAGCTTTCTTT; CDR3aa: CASSEAGSGTEAFF
d_gene: NA; abundance: few; v_gene: TRBV6-6; j_gene: TRBJ1-1; CDR3nt: TGTGCCAGCAGTTTCCGGGACCCAGGGACAACTGAAGCTTTCTTT; CDR3aa: CASSFRDPGTTEAFF
d_gene: TRBD1; abundance: NA; v_gene: TRBV29-1; j_gene: TRBJ2-3; CDR3nt: TGCAGCGTCGGACCGCGGACAGGGGGCCTTGGTACAGATACGCAGTATTTT; CDR3aa: CSVGPRTGGLGTDTQYF
d_gene: NA; abundance: few; v_gene: TRBV30; j_gene: TRBJ1-1; CDR3nt: TGTGCCTGGAGTGTCTCCGAGACAGCGAACACTGAAGCTTTCTTT; CDR3aa: CAWSVSETANTEAFF